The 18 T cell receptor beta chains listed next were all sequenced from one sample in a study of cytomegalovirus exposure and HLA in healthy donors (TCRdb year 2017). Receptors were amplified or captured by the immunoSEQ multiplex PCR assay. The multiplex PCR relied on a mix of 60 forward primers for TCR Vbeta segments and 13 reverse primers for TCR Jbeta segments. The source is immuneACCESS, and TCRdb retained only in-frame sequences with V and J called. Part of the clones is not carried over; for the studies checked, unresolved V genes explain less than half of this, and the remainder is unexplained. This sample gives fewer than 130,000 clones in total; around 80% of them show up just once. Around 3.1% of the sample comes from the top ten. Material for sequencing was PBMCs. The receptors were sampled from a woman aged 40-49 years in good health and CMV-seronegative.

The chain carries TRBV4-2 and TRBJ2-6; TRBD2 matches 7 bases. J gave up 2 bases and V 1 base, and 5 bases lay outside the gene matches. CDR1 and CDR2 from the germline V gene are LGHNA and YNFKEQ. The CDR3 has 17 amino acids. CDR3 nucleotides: TGTGCCAGCAGCCAAGTATCGGGAGGCACTGGGGCCAACGTCCTGACTTTC. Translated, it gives CASSQVSGGTGANVLTF.

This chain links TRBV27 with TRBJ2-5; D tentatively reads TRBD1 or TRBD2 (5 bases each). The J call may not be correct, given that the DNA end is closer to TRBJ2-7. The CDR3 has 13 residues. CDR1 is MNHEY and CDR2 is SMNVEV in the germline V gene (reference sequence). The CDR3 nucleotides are TGTGCCAGCAGTTTTCTGGGGGCCTACGAGCAGTACTTC. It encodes CASSFLGAYEQYF.

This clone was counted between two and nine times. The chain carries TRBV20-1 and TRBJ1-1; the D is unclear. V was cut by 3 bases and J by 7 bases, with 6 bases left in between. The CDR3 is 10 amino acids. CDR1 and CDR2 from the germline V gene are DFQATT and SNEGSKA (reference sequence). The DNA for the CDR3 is TGCAGTGCTAGTTACTTTGAAGCTTTCTTT. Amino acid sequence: CSASYFEAFF.

The CDR3, as DNA: TGTGCCAGCAGCCCCGGACTAGCGGGGGGAACTAAAAGCTCCTACAATGAGCAGTTCTTC. Protein product: CASSPGLAGGTKSSYNEQFF. The rearrangement uses TRBV9 and TRBJ2-1, with TRBD2 matching 14 bases. The CDR3 consists of 20 residues. CDR1 is SGDLS and CDR2 is YYNGEE in the germline V gene. The V gene end was trimmed by 4 bases and the J gene end by 0 bases; junction bases not matched to a gene: 12.

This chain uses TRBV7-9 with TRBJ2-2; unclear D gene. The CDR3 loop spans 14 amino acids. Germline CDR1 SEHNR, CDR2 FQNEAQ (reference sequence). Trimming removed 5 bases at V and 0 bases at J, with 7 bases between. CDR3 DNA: TGTGCCAGCAGCGTTACAGCGAACACCGGGGAGCTGTTTTTT. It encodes CASSVTANTGELFF.

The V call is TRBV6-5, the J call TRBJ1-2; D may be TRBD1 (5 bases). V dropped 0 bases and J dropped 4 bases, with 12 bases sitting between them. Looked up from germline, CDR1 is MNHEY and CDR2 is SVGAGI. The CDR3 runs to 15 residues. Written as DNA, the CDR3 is TGTGCCAGCAGTTACTCAAACCGGGGGAGCTATGGCTACACCTTC. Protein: CASSYSNRGSYGYTF.

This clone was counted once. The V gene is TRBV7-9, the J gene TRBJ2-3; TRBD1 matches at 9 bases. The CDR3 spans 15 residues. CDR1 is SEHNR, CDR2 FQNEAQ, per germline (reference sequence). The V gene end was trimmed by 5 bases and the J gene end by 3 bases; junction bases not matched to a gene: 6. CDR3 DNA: TGTGCCAGCAGCACCCGGACAGGGGAAACAGATACGCAGTATTTT. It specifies CASSTRTGETDTQYF.

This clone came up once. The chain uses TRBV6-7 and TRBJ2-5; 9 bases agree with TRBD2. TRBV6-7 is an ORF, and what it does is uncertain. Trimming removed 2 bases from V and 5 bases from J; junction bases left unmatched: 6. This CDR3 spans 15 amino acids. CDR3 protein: CASSYDLAGWETQYF. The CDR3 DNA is TGTGCCAGCAGTTACGATCTAGCGGGGTGGGAGACCCAGTACTTC.

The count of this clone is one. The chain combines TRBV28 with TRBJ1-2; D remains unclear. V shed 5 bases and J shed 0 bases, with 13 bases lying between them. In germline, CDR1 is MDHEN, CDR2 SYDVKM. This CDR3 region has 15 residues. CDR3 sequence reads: CASSASPQSNYGYTF. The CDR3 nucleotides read TGTGCCAGCAGTGCATCACCTCAGTCTAACTATGGCTACACCTTC.

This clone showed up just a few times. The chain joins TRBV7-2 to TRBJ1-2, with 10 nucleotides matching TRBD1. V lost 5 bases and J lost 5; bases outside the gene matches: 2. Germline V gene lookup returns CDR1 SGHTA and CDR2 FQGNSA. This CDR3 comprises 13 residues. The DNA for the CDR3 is TGTGCCAGCAGCCTGGGACAGGGGTATGGCTACACCTTC. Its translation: CASSLGQGYGYTF. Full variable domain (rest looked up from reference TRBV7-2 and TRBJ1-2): GAGVSQSPSNKVTEKGKDVELRCDPISGHTALYWYRQSLGQGLEFLIYFQGNSAPDKSGLPSDRFSAERTGGSVSTLTIQRTQQEDSAVYLCASSLGQGYGYTFGSGTRLTVV.

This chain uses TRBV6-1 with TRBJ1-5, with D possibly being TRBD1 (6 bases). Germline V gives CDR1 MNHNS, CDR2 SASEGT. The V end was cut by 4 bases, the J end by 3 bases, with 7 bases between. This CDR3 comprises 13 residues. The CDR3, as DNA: TGTGCCAGCAGTGGACAGGTCAATCAGCCCCAGCATTTT. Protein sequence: CASSGQVNQPQHF.

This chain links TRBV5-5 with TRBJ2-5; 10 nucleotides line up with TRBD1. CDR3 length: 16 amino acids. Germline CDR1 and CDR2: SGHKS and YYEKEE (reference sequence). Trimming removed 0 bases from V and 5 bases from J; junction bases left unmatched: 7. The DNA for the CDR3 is TGTGCCAGCAGCTTGGGACAGGGGGCGCGGCGGGAGACCCAGTACTTC. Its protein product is CASSLGQGARRETQYF.

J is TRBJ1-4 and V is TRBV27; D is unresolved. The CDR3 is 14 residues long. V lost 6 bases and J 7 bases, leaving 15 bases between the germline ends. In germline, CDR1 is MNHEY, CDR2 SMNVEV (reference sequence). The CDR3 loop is CASRLLRDGEKLFF. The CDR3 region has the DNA TGTGCCAGCAGGCTCCTGAGGGATGGTGAAAAACTGTTTTTT.

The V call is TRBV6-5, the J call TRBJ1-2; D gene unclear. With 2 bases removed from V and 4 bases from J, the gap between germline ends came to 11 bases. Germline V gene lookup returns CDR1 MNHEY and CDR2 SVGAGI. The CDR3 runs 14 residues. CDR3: CASSYVGEGYGYTF. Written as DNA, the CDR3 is TGTGCCAGCAGTTACGTTGGTGAGGGCTATGGCTACACCTTC.

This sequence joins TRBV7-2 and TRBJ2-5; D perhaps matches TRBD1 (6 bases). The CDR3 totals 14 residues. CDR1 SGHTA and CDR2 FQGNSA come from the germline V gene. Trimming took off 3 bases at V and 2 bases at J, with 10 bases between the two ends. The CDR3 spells CASSFGGFQETQYF. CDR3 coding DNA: TGTGCCAGCAGCTTTGGGGGCTTTCAAGAGACCCAGTACTTC.

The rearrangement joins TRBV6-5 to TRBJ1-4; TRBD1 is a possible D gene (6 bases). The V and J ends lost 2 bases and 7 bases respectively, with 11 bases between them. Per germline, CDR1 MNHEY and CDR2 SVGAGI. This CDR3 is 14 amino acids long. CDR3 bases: TGTGCCAGCAGTTACGGGGGCGCAGGTGAAAAACTGTTTTTT. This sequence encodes CASSYGGAGEKLFF.

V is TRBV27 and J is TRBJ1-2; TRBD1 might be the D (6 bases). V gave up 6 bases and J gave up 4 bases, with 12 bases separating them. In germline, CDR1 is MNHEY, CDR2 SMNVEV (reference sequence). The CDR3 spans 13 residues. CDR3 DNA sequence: TGTGCCAGCAGCCCCGAAGGGGGCTATGGCTACACCTTC. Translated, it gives CASSPEGGYGYTF.

This chain's CDR3 is CASSLEGASHLFF. In nucleotides, the CDR3 is TGCGCCAGCAGCTTGGAGGGGGCAAGTCATCTGTTCTTC. The chain is built from TRBV5-1 and TRBJ2-1; TRBD1 aligns across 7 bases. The V segment lost 0 bases and the J segment 15 bases; nucleotides outside the gene matches: 9. Germline CDR1 is SGHRS and CDR2 is YFSETQ. CDR3 length equals 13 residues.